What follows is one T cell receptor (beta chain) and its context. The sample belongs to a study of OX40 agonist ivuxolimab in advanced cancers. Germline trimming cut 5 bases from V and 5 bases from J; bases unmatched to any gene: 6. Germline loops: CDR1 SGHAT, CDR2 FQNNGV. CDR3 size: 15 residues. Profiled with immunoSEQ multiplex PCR; TCRdb holds only in-frame clones, not every one. The sample holds 45,000 to 60,000 clones, roughly 92% seen once. The rearrangement links TRBV11-2 to TRBJ2-1, with TRBD2 matching 10 bases. This clonotype was sampled from an adult with an advanced solid tumor such as melanoma, head and neck, liver or kidney cancer. Sample: CD4+ or CD8+ T cells sorted from blood, taken in a trial of the OX40 agonist ivuxolimab. The CDR3 region is CASSVTSGDHNEQFF. The CDR3 region has the DNA TGTGCCAGCAGCGTAACTAGCGGGGACCACAATGAGCAGTTCTTC.